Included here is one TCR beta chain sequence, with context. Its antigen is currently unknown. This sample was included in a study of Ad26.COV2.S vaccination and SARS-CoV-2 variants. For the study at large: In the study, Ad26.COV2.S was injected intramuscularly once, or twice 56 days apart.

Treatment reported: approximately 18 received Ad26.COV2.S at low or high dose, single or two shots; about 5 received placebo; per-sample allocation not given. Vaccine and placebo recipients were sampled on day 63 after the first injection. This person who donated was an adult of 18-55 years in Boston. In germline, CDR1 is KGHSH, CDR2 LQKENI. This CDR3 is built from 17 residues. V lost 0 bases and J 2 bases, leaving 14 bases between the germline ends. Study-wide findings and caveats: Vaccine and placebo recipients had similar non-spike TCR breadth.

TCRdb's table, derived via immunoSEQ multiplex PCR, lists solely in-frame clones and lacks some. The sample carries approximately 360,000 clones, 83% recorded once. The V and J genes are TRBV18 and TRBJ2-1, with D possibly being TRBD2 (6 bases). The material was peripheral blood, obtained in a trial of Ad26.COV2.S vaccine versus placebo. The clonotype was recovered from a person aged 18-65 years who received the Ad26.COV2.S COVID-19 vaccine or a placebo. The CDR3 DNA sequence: TGTGCCAGCTCACCACCGACGGGAGAGCGTACCTACAATGAGCAGTTCTTC. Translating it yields CASSPPTGERTYNEQFF.